Each of the 21 T cell receptor beta chains below was sequenced from the same sample in a study of T-cell reconstitution after alpha-beta-depleted transplantation in children. Unique molecular identifiers were used to barcode this TCRbeta library. Each CDR3 protein gets one entry after TCRdb re-called the PCR reads with MiXCR. Seen here are some 290,000 distinct CDR3 sequences, over 20% observed once, and the top ten hold 9.5% to 13%. Sequencing used PBMCs, mostly from graft donor cells, obtained 180 days after TCRalphabeta/CD19-depleted stem cell transplant. The origin of the receptors is a male patient younger than 18 who had a stem cell transplant for acute lymphoblastic leukemia, so the T cells may come from the graft donor.

This clonotype was seen more than once but under ten times. The rearrangement joins TRBV7-9 to TRBJ2-5, with 9 nucleotides matching TRBD2. V gave up 5 bases and J gave up 4 bases; unmatched junction bases: 5. The germline gives CDR1 SEHNR, CDR2 FQNEAQ (reference sequence). The CDR3 has 14 residues. Here the CDR3 reads CASSPLAGPETQYF. DNA for the CDR3: TGTGCCAGCAGCCCACTAGCGGGCCCAGAGACCCAGTACTTC.

This clonotype has only a few counts. V usage is TRBV20-1 and J usage is TRBJ2-1, with D tentatively TRBD2 (6 bases). V shed 7 bases and J shed 2 bases, with 12 bases lying between them. CDR3 length equals 13 residues. Germline values: CDR1 DFQATT, CDR2 SNEGSKA (reference sequence). In DNA form, the CDR3 reads TGCAGTGTTGAGTGGGGGGCCTACAATGAGCAGTTCTTC. Protein: CSVEWGAYNEQFF.

The chain recombines TRBV5-1 with TRBJ1-4; D is perhaps TRBD1 (5 bases). The germline V gene has CDR1 SGHRS and CDR2 YFSETQ. The CDR3 loop spans 14 amino acids. V was clipped by 0 bases and J by 7 bases, with 10 bases between them. This CDR3 is CASSLAGGGEKLFF. The CDR3 nucleotides read TGCGCCAGCAGCTTGGCCGGCGGGGGTGAAAAACTGTTTTTT.

This clonotype was counted once. The rearrangement links TRBV7-8 to TRBJ2-1, with 7 bases aligning to TRBD1. Germline V gives CDR1 SGHVS, CDR2 FQNEAQ. There are 16 residues in the CDR3. J was trimmed by 4 bases and V by 5 bases; bases with no gene match: 11. In nucleotides, the CDR3 is TGTGCCAGCAGCACCCGGGTAGGGGGCTTATACAATGAGCAGTTCTTC. Translating gives CASSTRVGGLYNEQFF.

The genes are TRBV6-5 and TRBJ2-1; D is undetermined. The CDR3 runs 16 residues. Trimming stripped 2 bases from V and 0 bases from J, with 11 bases between. Germline V gene lookup returns CDR1 MNHEY and CDR2 SVGAGI. The CDR3 is CASSYDLTGSYNEQFF. The CDR3 DNA follows: TGTGCCAGCAGTTACGATTTGACGGGCTCCTACAATGAGCAGTTCTTC.

This clonotype was seen only a few times. This CDR3 reads CASSLIAGGSNEQFF. Here the CDR3 DNA reads TGTGCCAGCAGCTTAATAGCGGGAGGTAGCAATGAGCAGTTCTTC. The rearrangement joins TRBV7-2 to TRBJ2-1; TRBD2 agrees at 10 bases. The trim removed 2 bases at V and 6 bases at J, leaving 4 bases unmatched. The CDR3 runs to 15 residues. Per the germline V gene, CDR1 is SGHTA and CDR2 is FQGNSA.

The chain joins TRBV9 to TRBJ2-3, with TRBD2 matching over 8 bases. Trimming took 0 bases from V and 0 from J; bases not matched to a gene: 6. CDR3 length: 17 amino acids. The germline CDR1 and CDR2 sequences are SGDLS and YYNGEE. The CDR3 sequence is CASSVEGLGRSTDTQYF. The CDR3, as DNA: TGTGCCAGCAGCGTAGAGGGACTAGGGAGGAGCACAGATACGCAGTATTTT. The whole variable domain, filled in from reference TRBV9 and TRBJ2-3, reads DSGVTQTPKHLITATGQRVTLRCSPRSGDLSVYWYQQSLDQGLQFLIQYYNGEERAKGNILERFSAQQFPDLHSELNLSSLELGDSALYFCASSVEGLGRSTDTQYFGPGTRLTVL.

This clonotype appeared many times. This chain joins TRBV4-2 and TRBJ2-1; the D is unclear. From germline, CDR1 is LGHNA and CDR2 YNFKEQ. There are 16 residues in the CDR3. V lost 4 bases and J lost 4, with 17 bases in between. CDR3: CASSRQPSSKYNEQFF. DNA of the CDR3: TGTGCCAGCAGCCGTCAACCGTCGTCAAAATACAATGAGCAGTTCTTC.

The chain joins TRBV5-1 to TRBJ2-3, with 10 bases aligning to TRBD1. The CDR3 is made up of 15 amino acids. The germline gives CDR1 SGHRS, CDR2 YFSETQ. The ends lost 7 bases at V and 4 bases at J; junction bases unmatched: 9. CDR3 DNA sequence: TGCGCCAGCTCCCTAATGGGACAGGGGTCAGATACGCAGTATTTT. Encoded protein: CASSLMGQGSDTQYF. Full variable domain (remainder filled in from reference TRBV5-1 and TRBJ2-3): KAGVTQTPRYLIKTRGQQVTLSCSPISGHRSVSWYQQTPGQGLQFLFEYFSETQRNKGNFPGRFSGRQFSNSRSEMNVSTLELGDSALYLCASSLMGQGSDTQYFGPGTRLTVL.

The chain carries TRBV21-1 and TRBJ2-5; the D call TRBD2 from the table was never checked on the DNA. TRBV21-1 is noted as a pseudogene. This CDR3 is built from 18 residues. The DNA for the CDR3 is TGTGCCAGCAGCCCTCTCCATTTATTGACTAGGAAACAAGAGACCCAGTACTTC. Translating gives CASSPLHLLTRKQETQYF.

This clonotype was counted only a few times. The rearrangement links TRBV5-1 to TRBJ2-1; D is unclear. Germline V CDR1 and CDR2: SGHRS, YFSETQ. The CDR3 is made up of 14 amino acids. V lost 1 base to trimming and J lost 3 bases, with 8 bases between them. CDR3 region: CASSLNDLYNEQFF. Written as DNA, the CDR3 is TGCGCCAGCAGCTTGAATGATCTCTACAATGAGCAGTTCTTC. The variable domain in full, completed from reference TRBV5-1 and TRBJ2-1, reads KAGVTQTPRYLIKTRGQQVTLSCSPISGHRSVSWYQQTPGQGLQFLFEYFSETQRNKGNFPGRFSGRQFSNSRSEMNVSTLELGDSALYLCASSLNDLYNEQFFGPGTRLTVL.

The CDR3 nucleotides are TGTGCCAGCAGCTTATCCGGGACAGGGGGCGTAGAGACCCAGTACTTC. As protein: CASSLSGTGGVETQYF. The chain combines TRBV7-3 with TRBJ2-5; 12 positions match TRBD1. Per germline, CDR1 SGHTA and CDR2 FQGTGA. The V segment lost 2 bases and the J segment 4 bases; nucleotides outside the gene matches: 5. The CDR3 totals 16 residues.

V usage is TRBV12-3 or TRBV12-4 and J usage is TRBJ2-3, with 7 bases identical to TRBD2. There are 14 residues in the CDR3. The V segment lost 7 bases and the J segment 2 bases; nucleotides outside the gene matches: 6. In nucleotides, the CDR3 is TGTGCCAGCATGACCGGGACTACCACAGATACGCAGTATTTT. Translated: CASMTGTTTDTQYF.

The rearrangement joins TRBV7-2 to TRBJ2-7, with unresolved D. The germline V and J ends were trimmed by 2 bases and 0 bases, with 11 bases remaining between them. Per the germline V gene, CDR1 is SGHTA and CDR2 is FQGNSA. The CDR3 has 15 amino acids. The CDR3 loop reads CASSLSAAASYEQYF. In nucleotides, the CDR3 is TGTGCCAGCAGCTTAAGCGCGGCAGCCTCCTACGAGCAGTACTTC.

The V gene is TRBV5-6, the J gene TRBJ2-7, with D unclear. V lost 2 bases to trimming and J lost 2 bases, with 8 bases between them. There are 13 residues in the CDR3. Germline V lookup: CDR1 SGHDT, CDR2 YYEEEE. The CDR3, as DNA: TGTGCCAGCAGCTTTAGGGTGGCCTACGAGCAGTACTTC. Its translation: CASSFRVAYEQYF.

The rearrangement links TRBV5-6 to TRBJ2-7; the D gene is possibly TRBD1 (5 bases). Trimming cost V 1 base and J 3 bases, with 14 bases left between them. Germline V CDR1 and CDR2: SGHDT, YYEEEE. The CDR3 runs 15 residues. The CDR3 coding sequence is TGTGCCAGCAGCTTGCTGGGGCTAGATGACTACGAGCAGTACTTC. This sequence encodes CASSLLGLDDYEQYF.

This clonotype was found a few times. This chain uses TRBV12-3 or TRBV12-4 with TRBJ1-4; no clear D. The CDR3 totals 20 residues. The V end lost 6 bases, the J end lost 3 bases, and 29 bases lay between the germline ends. The CDR3 reads CASSRVADTLPVGPNEKLFF. CDR3 in DNA: TGTGCCAGCAGCCGGGTAGCCGACACCCTCCCCGTCGGACCTAATGAAAAACTGTTTTTT.

The chain joins TRBV5-1 to TRBJ2-7, with D maybe TRBD1 (6 bases). CDR1 and CDR2 from the germline V gene are SGHRS and YFSETQ. The germline V and J ends were trimmed by 7 bases and 0 bases, with 11 bases remaining between them. The CDR3 totals 13 residues. The CDR3 DNA is TGCGCCAGCGGGGGCGAGACCTCCTACGAGCAGTACTTC. Translating it yields CASGGETSYEQYF.

This clonotype has a count of ten or more. The genes are TRBV20-1 and TRBJ2-3; 11 nucleotides agree with TRBD1. V lost 5 bases to trimming and J lost 0 bases; unmatched junction nucleotides: 7. This CDR3 is 16 amino acids long. Germline CDR1 and CDR2: DFQATT and SNEGSKA (reference sequence). In DNA, the CDR3 is TGCAGTGCTTATGCCGGACAGGGGGCAAGCACAGATACGCAGTATTTT. Encoded protein: CSAYAGQGASTDTQYF.

This clonotype was found a few times. The chain combines TRBV20-1 with TRBJ2-7; D may match TRBD1 or TRBD2 (5 bases each). Per the germline V gene, CDR1 is DFQATT and CDR2 is SNEGSKA (reference sequence). The V end was cut by 6 bases, the J end by 3 bases, with 21 bases between. The CDR3 sequence is 15 residues long. The DNA for the CDR3 is TGCAGTGCGCAGAGGATGGGACCGGTTGGCTACGAGCAGTACTTC. Its protein product is CSAQRMGPVGYEQYF.

The chain couples TRBV20-1 to TRBJ2-7; TRBD2 matches at 7 bases. CDR3 length: 14 amino acids. Trimming removed 1 base from V and 7 bases from J; junction bases left unmatched: 10. The germline gives CDR1 DFQATT, CDR2 SNEGSKA (reference sequence). The CDR3 region has the DNA TGCAGTGCTAGAGCCGGGGGGTTTACGACAGAGCAGTACTTC. Protein product: CSARAGGFTTEQYF.